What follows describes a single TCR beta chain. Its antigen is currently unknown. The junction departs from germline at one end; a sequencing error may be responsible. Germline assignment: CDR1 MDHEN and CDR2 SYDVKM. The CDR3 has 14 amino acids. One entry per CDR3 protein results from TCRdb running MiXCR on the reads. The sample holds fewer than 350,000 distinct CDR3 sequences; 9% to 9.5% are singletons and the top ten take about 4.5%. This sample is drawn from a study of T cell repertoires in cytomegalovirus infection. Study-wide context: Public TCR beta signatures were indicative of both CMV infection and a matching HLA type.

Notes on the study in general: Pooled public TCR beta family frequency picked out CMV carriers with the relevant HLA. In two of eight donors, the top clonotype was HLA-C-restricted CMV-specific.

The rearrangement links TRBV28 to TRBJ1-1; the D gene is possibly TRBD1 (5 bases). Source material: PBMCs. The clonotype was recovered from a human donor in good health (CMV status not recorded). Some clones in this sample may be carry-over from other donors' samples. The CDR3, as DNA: TGTGCCAGCAGTTTATTGGAGGGGAACGCTGAAGCTTTCTTT. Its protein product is CASSLLEGNAEAFF.